This TCR beta chain was sequenced during a study of OX40 agonist ivuxolimab in advanced cancers. Background on the study: Every 2 weeks, patients got intravenous ivuxolimab at one of six dose levels (0.01-10 mg/kg).

Between the trimmed V and J ends, which lost 1 base and 0 bases, there was a span of 6 bases. The CDR3 runs to 14 residues. Per germline, CDR1 SGHVS and CDR2 FNYEAQ. The data were produced by immunoSEQ multiplex PCR, yet TCRdb's version contains in-frame clones alone and is incomplete. Here the sample spans some 51,000 clones, approximately 86% being singletons. The TCR sequence derives from an adult with an advanced solid tumor such as melanoma, head and neck, liver or kidney cancer. The rearrangement joins TRBV7-6 to TRBJ1-1; D is unresolved. Here the sequenced sample was CD4+ or CD8+ T cells sorted from blood, taken in a trial of the OX40 agonist ivuxolimab. The CDR3 reads CASSLGQMNTEAFF. CDR3 coding DNA: TGTGCCAGCAGCTTAGGGCAGATGAACACTGAAGCTTTCTTT.